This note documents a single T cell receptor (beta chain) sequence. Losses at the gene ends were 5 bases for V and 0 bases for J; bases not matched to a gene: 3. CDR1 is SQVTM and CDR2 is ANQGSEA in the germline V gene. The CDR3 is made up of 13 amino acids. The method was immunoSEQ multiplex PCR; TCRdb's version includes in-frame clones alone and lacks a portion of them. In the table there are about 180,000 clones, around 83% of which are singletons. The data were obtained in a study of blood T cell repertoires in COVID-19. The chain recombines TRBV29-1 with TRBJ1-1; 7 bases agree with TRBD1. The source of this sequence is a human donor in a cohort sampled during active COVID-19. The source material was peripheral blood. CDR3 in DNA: TGCAGCGTTACGGGACAGATGAACACTGAAGCTTTCTTT. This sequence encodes CSVTGQMNTEAFF.